This entry lists 16 T cell receptor beta chains sequenced from one sample in a study of shared clonotypes between healthy human individuals. Assay used: immunoSEQ multiplex PCR; TCRdb lists only in-frame clones, some missing. The repertoire consists of about 2.1 million clones, with about 92% occurring once and the leading ten covering about 1.8%. Naive CD8 populations comprised CD45RO-negative cells positively selected for CCR7, excluding terminally differentiated effector memory CD45RA+ cells. The material sequenced was naive CD8+ T cells from PBMCs. These receptor sequences come from a man aged 18 to 30 in good health. Some clones in this sample may be carry-over from other donors' samples.

The chain is built from TRBV5-8 and TRBJ1-2, with a weak D call TRBD1 (6 bases). This CDR3 region has 14 residues. The V and J ends lost 6 bases and 7 bases respectively, with 19 bases between them. Germline V CDR1 and CDR2: SGHTS, YDEGEE. CDR3 loop: CASTPLAGASGYTF. CDR3 DNA sequence: TGTGCCAGCACCCCCCTGGCAGGGGCTTCTGGCTACACCTTC.

The chain couples TRBV27 to TRBJ2-7; D gene unclear. Germline V gene lookup returns CDR1 MNHEY and CDR2 SMNVEV (reference sequence). The CDR3 is made up of 15 amino acids. V dropped 3 bases and J dropped 0 bases, with 12 bases sitting between them. The CDR3 nucleotides are TGTGCCAGCAGTTTTGCCGCCACCCCCTCCTACGAGCAGTACTTC. It specifies CASSFAATPSYEQYF.

The chain combines TRBV19 with TRBJ2-1; no clear D gene. The CDR3 is 16 amino acids. V lost 2 bases, J lost 0 bases, and 11 bases lay in between. The germline V gene has CDR1 LNHDA and CDR2 SQIVND (reference sequence). CDR3 loop: CASSIRAPSSYNEQFF. For the CDR3, the DNA is TGTGCCAGTAGTATAAGAGCCCCAAGCTCCTACAATGAGCAGTTCTTC. Together with reference TRBV19 and TRBJ2-1, the CDR3 gives the full variable domain: DGGITQSPKYLFRKEGQNVTLSCEQNLNHDAMYWYRQDPGQGLRLIYYSQIVNDFQKGDIAEGYSVSREKKESFPLTVTSAQKNPTAFYLCASSIRAPSSYNEQFFGPGTRLTVL.

J is TRBJ2-7 and V is TRBV27; 7 bases agree with TRBD2. The germline V gene encodes CDR1 MNHEY and CDR2 SMNVEV (reference sequence). The CDR3 runs 14 residues. Losses at the gene ends were 11 bases for V and 5 bases for J; bases not matched to a gene: 15. In DNA, the CDR3 is TGTGCCGACCTTTCGGGGAGGGCACGGAACGAGCAGTACTTC. Protein: CADLSGRARNEQYF.

This clone was counted a few times. The chain recombines TRBV4-1 with TRBJ1-1; 9 nucleotides match TRBD1. The germline V gene encodes CDR1 MGHRA and CDR2 YSYEKL. V dropped 4 bases and J dropped 1; count of bases not matched to a gene: 7. The CDR3 is made up of 16 amino acids. Written as DNA, the CDR3 is TGCGCCAGCAGCCGTACGGACAGGGGACCGAACACTGAAGCTTTCTTT. It yields the protein CASSRTDRGPNTEAFF.

This chain joins TRBV28 and TRBJ2-1; TRBD2 matches at 10 bases. The germline CDR1 and CDR2 sequences are MDHEN and SYDVKM. The CDR3 spans 15 residues. The V gene end was trimmed by 3 bases and the J gene end by 5 bases; junction bases not matched to a gene: 4. DNA for the CDR3: TGTGCCAGCAGTTTTTGGCTAGCGGGAGACAATGAGCAGTTCTTC. It codes for CASSFWLAGDNEQFF.

V usage is TRBV11-1 and J usage is TRBJ2-1, with D tentatively TRBD2 (5 bases). Germline V gene lookup returns CDR1 SGHAT and CDR2 FQDESV (reference sequence). V shed 1 base and J shed 6 bases, with 13 bases lying between them. CDR3 size: 15 residues. CDR3 amino acids: CASSLGSGGVNEQFF. DNA of the CDR3: TGTGCCAGCAGCTTAGGGTCTGGAGGAGTCAATGAGCAGTTCTTC.

The J gene is TRBJ2-4, the V gene TRBV5-4, with no clear D. The CDR3 sequence is 16 residues long. Trimming removed 2 bases from V and 6 bases from J, with 18 bases in between. CDR1 is SGHNT, CDR2 YYREEE, per germline (reference sequence). The CDR3 DNA is TGTGCCAGCAGCTTAGGTTCCCCGGACGGCGGAAACATTCAGTACTTC. Residues: CASSLGSPDGGNIQYF.

Comments on this clone: At the DNA level, this CDR3 is encoded by other sequences in the same sample as well. The CDR3 DNA sequence: TGTGCCAGCAGCGTAGGAACAGGGTTCTCCTACGAGCAGTACTTC. Protein: CASSVGTGFSYEQYF. The chain has TRBV9 and TRBJ2-7; possible D gene TRBD1, 6 bases. CDR3 size: 15 residues. The V gene's germline CDR1 is SGDLS and CDR2 YYNGEE. V lost 0 bases to trimming and J lost 0 bases, with 10 bases between them.

The chain combines TRBV27 with TRBJ1-4; D uncertain. The CDR3 contains 14 residues. Deletions cut 4 bases from V and 4 bases from J, with 10 bases between. Germline V CDR1 and CDR2: MNHEY, SMNVEV (reference sequence). In nucleotides, the CDR3 is TGTGCCAGCAGTTCCAGAGACATTAATGAAAAACTGTTTTTT. Translated, it gives CASSSRDINEKLFF. Filled out from reference TRBV27 and TRBJ1-4, the complete variable domain reads EAQVTQNPRYLITVTGKKLTVTCSQNMNHEYMSWYRQDPGLGLRQIYYSMNVEVTDKGDVPEGYKVSRKEKRNFPLILESPSPNQTSLYFCASSSRDINEKLFFGSGTQLSVL.

The genes are TRBV2 and TRBJ1-4; the D is unclear. This CDR3 contains 12 residues. Per germline, CDR1 SNHLY and CDR2 FYNNEI. Trimming took 3 bases from V and 7 from J, leaving 6 bases between them. This chain's CDR3 is CASSDLIEKLFF. DNA of the CDR3: TGTGCCAGCAGTGATTTAATTGAAAAACTGTTTTTT.

CDR3 nucleotides: TGTGCCTGGAGTGCCGGACAGGGTAACGAGCAGTACTTC. Its translation: CAWSAGQGNEQYF. J is TRBJ2-7 and V is TRBV30; 8 bases map to TRBD1. V shed 1 base, J shed 5 bases, and the junction held 4 bases outside the gene matches. The germline CDR1 and CDR2 sequences are GTSNPN and SVGIG (reference sequence). The CDR3 length is 13 residues.

Comment on this clone: The sample has other DNA sequences that encode this CDR3 too. The V and J genes are TRBV9 and TRBJ2-2, with D unresolved. CDR1 and CDR2 (germline): SGDLS, YYNGEE. V was clipped by 3 bases and J by 4 bases, with 7 bases between them. CDR3 length equals 13 residues. The chain's CDR3 is CASSEWGTGELFF. In DNA, the CDR3 is TGTGCCAGCAGCGAGTGGGGCACCGGGGAGCTGTTTTTT.

The CDR3 sequence is CASSPLHYDNEQFF. CDR3 nucleotides: TGTGCCAGCTCACCACTGCACTACGACAATGAGCAGTTCTTC. J is TRBJ2-1 and V is TRBV18; D gene unclear. Germline loops: CDR1 KGHSH, CDR2 LQKENI. The length of the CDR3 is 14 residues. V was cut by 1 base and J by 5 bases, with 9 bases left in between.

V usage is TRBV28 and J usage is TRBJ1-1; 7 bases are shared with TRBD1. This CDR3 region has 14 residues. The V segment lost 3 bases and the J segment 9 bases; nucleotides outside the gene matches: 10. Germline V gives CDR1 MDHEN, CDR2 SYDVKM. CDR3 nucleotides: TGTGCCAGCAGTTTCCTGACAGGGATCATCAAAGCTTTCTTT. It yields the protein CASSFLTGIIKAFF.

The chain couples TRBV5-1 to TRBJ2-2; 8 positions agree with TRBD2. Trimming took 2 bases from V and 4 from J; bases not matched to a gene: 4. Germline assignment: CDR1 SGHRS and CDR2 YFSETQ. The CDR3 totals 15 residues. The CDR3 sequence: CASSFSGRGTGELFF. Here the CDR3 DNA reads TGCGCCAGCAGCTTCAGCGGGAGAGGCACCGGGGAGCTGTTTTTT. Based on the CDR3 plus reference TRBV5-1 and TRBJ2-2, the full variable domain is KAGVTQTPRYLIKTRGQQVTLSCSPISGHRSVSWYQQTPGQGLQFLFEYFSETQRNKGNFPGRFSGRQFSNSRSEMNVSTLELGDSALYLCASSFSGRGTGELFFGEGSRLTVL.